This T cell receptor (beta chain) was identified in a study of Graves' ophthalmopathy and Graves' hyperthyroidism. Study background: Peripheral blood samples were taken at initial diagnosis, before any treatment.

RNA transcripts were the source from which TCR beta CDR3 regions were amplified. Second-round multiplex PCR came after a first-round RT-PCR that employed HTBI primers. TCRdb re-analysed the multiplex PCR reads in MiXCR, keeping a single row per CDR3 protein. Of hundreds of thousands of distinct CDR3 sequences detected, roughly 21% appear once; the ten largest clones hold under 3.5%. Enrolled hyperthyroidism patients had a new diagnosis, a duration under 2 months, and an age of 18 to 65. The CDR3 is made up of 13 amino acids. Trimming removed 0 bases at V and 4 bases at J, with 6 bases between. The germline CDR1 and CDR2 sequences are MNHNS and SASEGT.

This TCR derives from a young woman with stable Graves' hyperthyroidism. The sequencing sample was made of peripheral blood. This chain joins TRBV6-1 and TRBJ1-2, with a tentative D call TRBD1 (5 bases). This CDR3 reads CASSEAGTYGYTF. CDR3 coding DNA: TGTGCCAGCAGTGAAGCAGGGACCTATGGCTACACCTTC.